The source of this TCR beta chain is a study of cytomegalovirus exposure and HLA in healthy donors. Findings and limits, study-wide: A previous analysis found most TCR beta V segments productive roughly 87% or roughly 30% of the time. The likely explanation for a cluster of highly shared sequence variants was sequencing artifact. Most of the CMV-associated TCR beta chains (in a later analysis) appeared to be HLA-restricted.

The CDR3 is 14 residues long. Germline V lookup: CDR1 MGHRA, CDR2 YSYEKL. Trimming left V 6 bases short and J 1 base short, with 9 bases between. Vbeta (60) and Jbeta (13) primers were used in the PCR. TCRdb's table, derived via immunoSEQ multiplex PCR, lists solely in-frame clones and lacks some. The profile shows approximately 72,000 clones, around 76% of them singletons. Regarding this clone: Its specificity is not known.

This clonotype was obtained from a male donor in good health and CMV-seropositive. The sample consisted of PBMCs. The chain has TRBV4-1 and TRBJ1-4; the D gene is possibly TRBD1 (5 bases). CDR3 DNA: TGCGCCAGCAGGGAGGGGTTAACTAATGAAAAACTGTTTTTT. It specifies CASREGLTNEKLFF.